One and the same sample provided the 25 T cell receptor beta chains below, sequenced in a study of identical twins. TCRdb re-called the 5' RACE reads with MiXCR, one entry per CDR3 protein. The data contain 690,000 or so distinct CDR3 sequences, around 8.3% of them singletons. This sample was shared with a second study, whose subject was yellow fever vaccine responses in identical twins.

The source material was PBMCs. These receptor sequences come from a woman aged 18-29 years in good health.

This clonotype showed up just a few times. J is TRBJ2-2 and V is TRBV6-4; 7 nucleotides line up with TRBD1. Germline CDR1 MRHNA, CDR2 SNTAGT. Trimming cost V 8 bases and J 0 bases; bases outside gene matches: 3. The CDR3 has 14 amino acids. DNA of the CDR3: TGTGCCAGCGAGGGACAGACGAACACCGGGGAGCTGTTTTTT. Translated, it gives CASEGQTNTGELFF.

The chain recombines TRBV6-2 or TRBV6-3 with TRBJ2-3; 14 bases agree with TRBD2. CDR1 and CDR2 (germline): MNHEY, SVGEGT. CDR3 length: 19 residues. Trimming removed 4 bases from V and 6 bases from J; junction bases left unmatched: 15. CDR3 amino acids: CASSSLGPGTSGSQDTQYF. As DNA, the CDR3 is TGTGCCAGCAGTTCCCTAGGGCCCGGGACTAGCGGGAGCCAGGATACGCAGTATTTT.

The J gene is TRBJ2-1, the V gene TRBV7-2, with 9 positions matching TRBD2. Trimming took 10 bases from V and 3 from J; bases not matched to a gene: 7. The germline V gene has CDR1 SGHTA and CDR2 FQGNSA. The CDR3 runs to 14 residues. Written as DNA, the CDR3 is TGTGCCACCGTAGCGGGGGCCATCTACAATGAGCAGTTCTTC. Its protein product is CATVAGAIYNEQFF. Drawing the rest from reference TRBV7-2 and TRBJ2-1, the complete variable domain is GAGVSQSPSNKVTEKGKDVELRCDPISGHTALYWYRQSLGQGLEFLIYFQGNSAPDKSGLPSDRFSAERTGGSVSTLTIQRTQQEDSAVYLCATVAGAIYNEQFFGPGTRLTVL.

This clonotype has a count of ten or more. The chain joins TRBV12-3 or TRBV12-4 to TRBJ1-1; 7 bases are a match to TRBD1. The CDR3 is 14 amino acids. Trimming at V came to 6 bases and at J to 0 bases, leaving 4 bases not matched to a gene. CDR3 coding DNA: TGTGCCAGCAGGGGACAGATCATGAACACTGAAGCTTTCTTT. It encodes CASRGQIMNTEAFF.

This clonotype was detected many times. V gene TRBV5-1 combines with J gene TRBJ2-1, with 13 bases fitting TRBD2. From germline, CDR1 is SGHRS and CDR2 YFSETQ. CDR3 size: 16 residues. V shed 1 base, J shed 7 bases, and the junction held 5 bases outside the gene matches. Written as DNA, the CDR3 is TGCGCCAGCAGCTTGTCCCCGGGACTAGCGGGGAATGAGCAGTTCTTC. It specifies CASSLSPGLAGNEQFF.

The chain has TRBV7-6 and TRBJ2-7, with D perhaps matching TRBD1 (5 bases). The CDR3 length is 13 residues. The V gene's germline CDR1 is SGHVS and CDR2 FNYEAQ. The V gene lost 5 bases and the J gene lost 6 bases, with 14 bases spanning the gap. CDR3 in DNA: TGTGCCAGCAGCGCCGCAGGGCTGGGCGAGCAGTACTTC. Residues: CASSAAGLGEQYF.

This clonotype showed up many times. V gene TRBV11-1 combines with J gene TRBJ2-2; 9 bases map to TRBD1. CDR3 size: 16 residues. Germline V gives CDR1 SGHAT, CDR2 FQDESV (reference sequence). Trimming removed 5 bases from V and 7 bases from J; junction bases left unmatched: 11. CDR3 residues: CASSIPTGTGYGELFF. The CDR3 DNA follows: TGTGCCAGCAGCATACCGACCGGGACAGGGTACGGGGAGCTGTTTTTT.

The chain combines TRBV12-3 or TRBV12-4 with TRBJ2-1, with D perhaps matching TRBD1 (5 bases). With 2 bases removed from V and 3 bases from J, the gap between germline ends came to 14 bases. This CDR3 has 16 residues. In DNA form, the CDR3 reads TGTGCCAGCAGTTTACTCATAGGGGTGGTCTACAATGAGCAGTTCTTC. This codes for CASSLLIGVVYNEQFF.

At least ten counts were recorded for this clonotype. The rearrangement uses TRBV5-1 and TRBJ2-2, with 11 bases that match TRBD2. Trimming took 4 bases from V and 0 from J; bases not matched to a gene: 2. In germline, CDR1 is SGHRS, CDR2 YFSETQ. This CDR3 has 16 amino acids. CDR3 in DNA: TGCGCCAGCAGCCTGGGACTAGCGGCGAACACCGGGGAGCTGTTTTTT. It translates to CASSLGLAANTGELFF.

This clonotype occurred a few times. This chain uses TRBV28 with TRBJ1-5; 7 bases align to TRBD1. The CDR3 extends over 15 amino acids. V gave up 5 bases and J gave up 5 bases; unmatched junction bases: 9. Germline V CDR1 and CDR2: MDHEN, SYDVKM. DNA for the CDR3: TGTGCCAGCAGTCTGTCTGACAGGGCGGATCAGCCCCAGCATTTT. Translation gives CASSLSDRADQPQHF.

The table lists this clonotype with many counts. This chain uses TRBV7-4 with TRBJ2-7; tentative D call: TRBD1 (5 bases). The germline V gene encodes CDR1 SGHVT and CDR2 SQSDAQ. This CDR3 region has 16 residues. The V gene lost 1 base and the J gene lost 3 bases, with 16 bases spanning the gap. The CDR3 nucleotides read TGTGCCAGCAGCTTAGACCTACAGGACCCCTTCTACGAGCAGTACTTC. It is translated as CASSLDLQDPFYEQYF.

The J gene is TRBJ2-6, the V gene TRBV28; possibly TRBD1 or TRBD2 for D (5 bases each). This CDR3 comprises 15 residues. V lost 3 bases and J lost 2, with 8 bases in between. Germline V gene sequence: CDR1 MDHEN, CDR2 SYDVKM. DNA for the CDR3: TGTGCCAGCAGTTTTGGGGGAACTGGGGCCAACGTCCTGACTTTC. Encoded protein: CASSFGGTGANVLTF.

A few counts support this clonotype. This sequence joins TRBV7-9 and TRBJ2-7, with D possibly TRBD1 on 5 matching bases. Trimming took 5 bases from V and 2 from J, leaving 19 bases between them. CDR1 SEHNR and CDR2 FQNEAQ come from the germline V gene (reference sequence). The CDR3 has 16 amino acids. The CDR3, as DNA: TGTGCCAGCAGCCTAGATGGGCCAGTCAGGGCCTACGAGCAGTACTTC. Translation gives CASSLDGPVRAYEQYF.

This clonotype was recorded many times. The rearrangement links TRBV29-1 to TRBJ2-5; D is perhaps TRBD2 (5 bases). This CDR3 contains 12 residues. The ends were cut back, 6 bases at V and 4 bases at J, with 12 bases in the middle. Per the germline V gene, CDR1 is SQVTM and CDR2 is ANQGSEA. As DNA, the CDR3 is TGCAGCGTATTAGAGGGAGCAGAGACCCAGTACTTC. Its translation: CSVLEGAETQYF.

Many counts were recorded for this clonotype. The rearrangement links TRBV27 to TRBJ2-5, with TRBD1 as a possible D gene (6 bases). The V gene lost 3 bases and the J gene lost 2 bases, with 10 bases spanning the gap. The CDR3 runs to 14 residues. Germline CDR1 reads MNHEY; CDR2 reads SMNVEV (reference sequence). DNA of the CDR3: TGTGCCAGCAGTTTGCAGGGACAACAAGAGACCCAGTACTTC. It yields the protein CASSLQGQQETQYF.

This sequence joins TRBV7-9 and TRBJ2-2; D ambiguous. V dropped 4 bases and J dropped 3 bases, with 6 bases sitting between them. The V gene's germline CDR1 is SEHNR and CDR2 FQNEAQ (reference sequence). The CDR3 spans 13 residues. CDR3 sequence: CASSYIDTGELFF. CDR3 bases: TGTGCCAGCAGCTACATAGACACCGGGGAGCTGTTTTTT.

This clonotype was detected only a few times. For the CDR3, the DNA is TGCAGTGCTAGAGTTCCGGGCTCCTACGAGCAGTACTTC. Protein product: CSARVPGSYEQYF. The chain uses TRBV20-1 and TRBJ2-7, with D unclear. Deletions cut 1 base from V and 0 bases from J, with 7 bases between. Germline CDR1 reads DFQATT; CDR2 reads SNEGSKA (reference sequence). This CDR3 comprises 13 residues.

The chain joins TRBV9 to TRBJ2-5; 13 bases are a match to TRBD2. The CDR3 spans 16 residues. Germline V gene data show CDR1 as SGDLS and CDR2 as YYNGEE. V shed 0 bases, J shed 1 base, and the junction held 0 bases outside the gene matches. CDR3: CASSVGTSGGQETQYF. CDR3 nucleotides: TGTGCCAGCAGCGTAGGGACTAGCGGGGGCCAAGAGACCCAGTACTTC.

The J gene is TRBJ2-1, the V gene TRBV20-1; unclear D gene. CDR1 and CDR2 from the germline V gene are DFQATT and SNEGSKA (reference sequence). The CDR3 is 13 residues long. Between the trimmed V and J ends, which lost 2 bases and 8 bases, there was a span of 13 bases. Here the CDR3 reads CSARQSMWDEQFF. Written as DNA, the CDR3 is TGCAGTGCTAGACAGAGCATGTGGGATGAGCAGTTCTTC.

This clonotype turned up a few times. This rearrangement joins TRBV5-1 to TRBJ2-6, with 7 bases fitting TRBD1. V gave up 4 bases and J gave up 2 bases; unmatched junction bases: 6. There are 16 residues in the CDR3. Per the germline V gene, CDR1 is SGHRS and CDR2 is YFSETQ. Written as DNA, the CDR3 is TGCGCCAGCAGCACGACAGGGATGACTGGGGCCAACGTCCTGACTTTC. Amino acids: CASSTTGMTGANVLTF.

This clonotype was counted between two and nine times. CDR3 region: CAISKGLAGGPSEQFF. CDR3 in DNA: TGTGCCATCAGTAAGGGACTAGCGGGAGGGCCTTCTGAGCAGTTCTTC. The chain carries TRBV10-3 and TRBJ2-1; TRBD2 matches 16 bases. Per the germline V gene, CDR1 is ENHRY and CDR2 is SYGVKD. V lost 5 bases to trimming and J lost 9 bases; unmatched junction nucleotides: 7. The CDR3 runs to 16 residues.

The sample holds many counts of this clonotype. The CDR3 region is CASSLKEKLFF. The CDR3 region has the DNA TGTGCCAGCAGCTTAAAGGAAAAACTGTTTTTT. The rearrangement links TRBV7-9 to TRBJ1-4, with D hard to call. This CDR3 has 11 amino acids. Germline CDR1 and CDR2: SEHNR and FQNEAQ (reference sequence). V gave up 2 bases and J gave up 8 bases, with 3 bases separating them.

A few counts support this clonotype. The CDR3 DNA follows: TGTGCCAGCAGTTACTTACAGAGGAACACCGGGGAGCTGTTTTTT. This translates into CASSYLQRNTGELFF. The V call is TRBV6-5, the J call TRBJ2-2; D ambiguous. This CDR3 has 15 amino acids. The germline CDR1 and CDR2 sequences are MNHEY and SVGAGI. V was clipped by 1 base and J by 1 base, with 7 bases between them.

In the case of this clonotype: An end of the junction differs from the germline gene, which may be a read error. The chain is built from TRBV20-1 and TRBJ2-5; 10 bases fit TRBD2. Germline assignment: CDR1 DFQATT and CDR2 SNEGSKA (reference sequence). The CDR3 has 16 amino acids. Written as DNA, the CDR3 is TGCAGTGCTAGCGCCGGACTAGCGGAGTACCAAGAGACCCAGTATTTC. It specifies CSASAGLAEYQETQYF.

This clonotype was detected a few times. The chain uses TRBV4-1 and TRBJ2-2; the D gene is possibly TRBD1 (5 bases). The CDR3 loop spans 17 amino acids. Germline CDR1 and CDR2: MGHRA and YSYEKL. V was clipped by 0 bases and J by 0 bases, with 11 bases between them. CDR3 sequence reads: CASSQDFDSANTGELFF. The CDR3 nucleotides read TGCGCCAGCAGCCAAGATTTCGACAGCGCGAACACCGGGGAGCTGTTTTTT.